Listed here is a single TCR beta chain. Its antigen is not known. The CDR3 spans 12 residues. Germline V gene sequence: CDR1 SGHVS, CDR2 FNYEAQ. Trimming cost V 5 bases and J 4 bases, with 9 bases left between them. The data were obtained in a study of cytomegalovirus exposure and HLA in healthy donors. Findings and limits, study-wide: A missense DCLRE1C variant was associated with V- and J-gene trimming of TCR beta chains in a later analysis, and an independent cohort replicated the association. A list of approximately 160 TCR beta chains associated with cytomegalovirus was given.

Primers for the PCR totalled 60 Vbeta and 13 Jbeta. The repertoire was sequenced with immunoSEQ multiplex PCR; TCRdb's copy has only in-frame clones and lacks some. The sample has 130,000 to 150,000 clones; around 82% are singletons. Healthy bone marrow donors supplied every sample. The TCR originated in a man in his forties in good health and CMV-seropositive. The specimen sequenced was PBMCs. This sequence joins TRBV7-6 and TRBJ2-7; D remains ambiguous. CDR3 DNA sequence: TGTGCCAGCAGCGACGAGGATTACGAGCAGTACTTC. Translated, it gives CASSDEDYEQYF.